Following are 9 T cell receptor beta chains from one sample sequenced in a study of T cells after posttransplantation cyclophosphamide. Sequenced by immunoSEQ multiplex PCR; TCRdb stores in-frame clones only, minus some. The specimen has over 30,000 clones, none found just once. Sequenced input: PBMCs. These receptors were taken from a girl aged 10 to 17 in good health, CMV-negative, and a related stem cell transplant donor.

Ten or more counts support this clone. The rearrangement links TRBV28 to TRBJ2-7; the D is unclear. Germline values: CDR1 MDHEN, CDR2 SYDVKM. V shed 1 base and J shed 0 bases, with 4 bases lying between them. The CDR3 spans 13 residues. The CDR3 loop is CASSLYSSYEQYF. DNA for the CDR3: TGTGCCAGCAGTTTATACAGCTCCTACGAGCAGTACTTC.

Ten or more counts support this clone. The rearrangement links TRBV30 to TRBJ2-1; 10 bases line up with TRBD2. The germline gives CDR1 GTSNPN, CDR2 SVGIG (reference sequence). After removal of 7 bases from V and 5 bases from J, the junction contained 5 bases not matched to a gene. This CDR3 has 13 residues. CDR3 DNA sequence: TGTGCCTTGAGCGGGAGGGTCCACAATGAGCAGTTCTTC. It translates to CALSGRVHNEQFF.

This clone has at least ten counts. This chain links TRBV28 with TRBJ2-2; D not certain. Trimming took off 6 bases at V and 4 bases at J, with 6 bases between the two ends. The CDR3 extends over 12 amino acids. Germline assignment: CDR1 MDHEN and CDR2 SYDVKM. In DNA form, the CDR3 reads TGTGCCAGCAGGTCGAGCACCGGGGAGCTGTTTTTT. This translates into CASRSSTGELFF.

In this sample, this clone turned up many times. The CDR3 loop is CASSLQRGRGLGGANVLTF. The CDR3 nucleotides are TGTGCCAGCAGCTTACAGAGGGGCAGGGGGCTTGGTGGGGCCAACGTCCTGACTTTC. This sequence joins TRBV11-2 and TRBJ2-6; TRBD1 matches at 8 bases. The CDR3 runs 19 residues. CDR1 is SGHAT, CDR2 FQNNGV, per germline. V shed 2 bases and J 3 bases; nucleotides not matched to a gene: 12.

The chain carries TRBV9 and TRBJ2-3, with TRBD2 matching over 10 bases. Germline V lookup: CDR1 SGDLS, CDR2 YYNGEE. With V trimmed by 0 bases and J by 4 bases, 5 bases remained unmatched. CDR3 length: 16 amino acids. The CDR3 sequence: CASSVEAGGHPDTQYF. CDR3 DNA sequence: TGTGCCAGCAGCGTAGAAGCGGGGGGGCATCCAGATACGCAGTATTTT. The whole variable domain, remainder taken from reference TRBV9 and TRBJ2-3, is DSGVTQTPKHLITATGQRVTLRCSPRSGDLSVYWYQQSLDQGLQFLIQYYNGEERAKGNILERFSAQQFPDLHSELNLSSLELGDSALYFCASSVEAGGHPDTQYFGPGTRLTVL.

There are many counts of this clone. The rearrangement uses TRBV19 and TRBJ1-1; no clear D gene. Per germline, CDR1 LNHDA and CDR2 SQIVND (reference sequence). This CDR3 comprises 13 residues. Trimming cost V 2 bases and J 1 base, with 5 bases left between them. The chain's CDR3 is CASSIRGNTEAFF. The CDR3 nucleotides are TGTGCCAGTAGTATACGGGGGAACACTGAAGCTTTCTTT.

This clone was found a few times. J is TRBJ1-2 and V is TRBV7-2; D is unresolved. The CDR3 runs 11 residues. Trimming stripped 5 bases from V and 4 bases from J, with 5 bases between. In germline, CDR1 is SGHTA, CDR2 FQGNSA. CDR3 DNA: TGTGCCAGCAGCCAGGTCTATGGCTACACCTTC. Translation gives CASSQVYGYTF.

This clone was recorded at least ten times. The V and J genes are TRBV19 and TRBJ1-1; 8 bases fit TRBD1. J was trimmed by 0 bases and V by 3 bases; bases with no gene match: 3. CDR1 and CDR2 from the germline V gene are LNHDA and SQIVND (reference sequence). CDR3 size: 15 residues. This CDR3 is CASSMRTGLNTEAFF. The CDR3 DNA sequence: TGTGCCAGTAGTATGCGGACAGGGTTGAACACTGAAGCTTTCTTT.

This clone was seen many times. The chain is built from TRBV27 and TRBJ2-3; a possible D gene is TRBD2 (6 bases). CDR1 and CDR2 (germline): MNHEY, SMNVEV (reference sequence). Deletions cut 3 bases from V and 1 base from J, with 17 bases between. The CDR3 has 17 residues. CDR3: CASSLSGGTRRTDTQYF. CDR3 coding DNA: TGTGCCAGCAGTTTGTCTGGGGGGACGAGACGCACAGATACGCAGTATTTT.